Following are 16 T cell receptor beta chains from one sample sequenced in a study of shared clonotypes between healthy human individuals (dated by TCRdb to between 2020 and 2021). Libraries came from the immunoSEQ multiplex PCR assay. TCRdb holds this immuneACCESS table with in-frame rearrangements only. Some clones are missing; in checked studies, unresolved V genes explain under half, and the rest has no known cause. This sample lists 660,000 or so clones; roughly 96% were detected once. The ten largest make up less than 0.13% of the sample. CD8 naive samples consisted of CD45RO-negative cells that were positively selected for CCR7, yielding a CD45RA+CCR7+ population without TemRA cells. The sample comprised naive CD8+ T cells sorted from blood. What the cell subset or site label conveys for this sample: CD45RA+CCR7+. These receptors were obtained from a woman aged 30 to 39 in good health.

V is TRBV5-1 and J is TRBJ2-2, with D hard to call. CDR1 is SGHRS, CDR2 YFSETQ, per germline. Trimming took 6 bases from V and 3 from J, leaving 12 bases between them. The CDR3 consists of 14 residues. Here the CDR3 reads CASTPVVDTGELFF. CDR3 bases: TGCGCCAGCACTCCGGTTGTGGACACCGGGGAGCTGTTTTTT.

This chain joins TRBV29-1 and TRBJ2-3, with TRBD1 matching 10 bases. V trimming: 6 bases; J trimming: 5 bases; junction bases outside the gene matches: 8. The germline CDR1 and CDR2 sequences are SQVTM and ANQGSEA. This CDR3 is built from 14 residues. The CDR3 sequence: CSVIDRGLGDTQYF. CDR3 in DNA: TGCAGCGTCATCGACAGGGGGCTAGGAGATACGCAGTATTTT.

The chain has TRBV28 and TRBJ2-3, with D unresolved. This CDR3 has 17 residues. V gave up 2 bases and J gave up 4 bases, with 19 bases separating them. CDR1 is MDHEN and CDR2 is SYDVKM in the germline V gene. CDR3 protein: CASSLAPVHSSSDTQYF. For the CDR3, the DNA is TGTGCCAGCAGTTTAGCACCTGTGCATTCTTCGTCAGATACGCAGTATTTT.

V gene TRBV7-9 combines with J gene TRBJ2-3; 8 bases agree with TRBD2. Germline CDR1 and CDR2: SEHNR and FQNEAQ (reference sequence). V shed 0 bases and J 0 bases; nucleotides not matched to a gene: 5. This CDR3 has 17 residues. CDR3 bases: TGTGCCAGCAGCTTAGCTAGCGGGGATACTAGCACAGATACGCAGTATTTT. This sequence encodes CASSLASGDTSTDTQYF.

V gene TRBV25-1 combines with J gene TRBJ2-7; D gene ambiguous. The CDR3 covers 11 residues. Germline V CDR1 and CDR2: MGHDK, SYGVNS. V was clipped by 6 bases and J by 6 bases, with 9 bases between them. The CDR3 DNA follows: TGTGCCAGCAGCCCAGACGTCGAGCAGTACTTC. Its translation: CASSPDVEQYF.

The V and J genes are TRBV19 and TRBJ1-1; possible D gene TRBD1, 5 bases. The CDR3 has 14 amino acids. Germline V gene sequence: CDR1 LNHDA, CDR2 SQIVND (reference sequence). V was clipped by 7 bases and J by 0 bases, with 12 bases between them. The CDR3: CASTAGPLNTEAFF. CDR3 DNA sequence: TGTGCCAGTACCGCGGGACCCCTGAACACTGAAGCTTTCTTT.

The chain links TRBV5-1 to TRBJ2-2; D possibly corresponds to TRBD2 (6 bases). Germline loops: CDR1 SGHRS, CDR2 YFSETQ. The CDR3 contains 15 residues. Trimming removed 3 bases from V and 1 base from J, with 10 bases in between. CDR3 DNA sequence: TGCGCCAGCAGCTACTTAGCGGAGAACACCGGGGAGCTGTTTTTT. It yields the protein CASSYLAENTGELFF. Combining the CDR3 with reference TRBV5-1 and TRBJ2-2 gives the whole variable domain KAGVTQTPRYLIKTRGQQVTLSCSPISGHRSVSWYQQTPGQGLQFLFEYFSETQRNKGNFPGRFSGRQFSNSRSEMNVSTLELGDSALYLCASSYLAENTGELFFGEGSRLTVL.

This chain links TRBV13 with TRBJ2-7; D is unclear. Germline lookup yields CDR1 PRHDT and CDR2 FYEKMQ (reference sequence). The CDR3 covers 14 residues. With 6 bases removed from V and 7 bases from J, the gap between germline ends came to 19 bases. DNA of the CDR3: TGTGCCAGCAGACAGAGAGGCGGTCTCGATGAGCAGTACTTC. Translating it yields CASRQRGGLDEQYF.

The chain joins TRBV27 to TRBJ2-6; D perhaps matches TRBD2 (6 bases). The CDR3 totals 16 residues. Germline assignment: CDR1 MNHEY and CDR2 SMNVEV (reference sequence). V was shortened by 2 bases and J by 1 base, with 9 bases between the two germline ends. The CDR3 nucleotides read TGTGCCAGCAGTTTAGGTCGGGGGTCTGGGGCCAACGTCCTGACTTTC. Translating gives CASSLGRGSGANVLTF. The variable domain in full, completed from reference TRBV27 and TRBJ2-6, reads EAQVTQNPRYLITVTGKKLTVTCSQNMNHEYMSWYRQDPGLGLRQIYYSMNVEVTDKGDVPEGYKVSRKEKRNFPLILESPSPNQTSLYFCASSLGRGSGANVLTFGAGSRLTVL.

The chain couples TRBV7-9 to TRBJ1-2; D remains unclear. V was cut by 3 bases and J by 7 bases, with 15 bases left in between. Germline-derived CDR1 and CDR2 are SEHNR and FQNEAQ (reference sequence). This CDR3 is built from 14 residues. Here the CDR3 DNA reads TGTGCCAGCAGCTTGGTTTCAGATACCCGTGGCTACACCTTC. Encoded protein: CASSLVSDTRGYTF.

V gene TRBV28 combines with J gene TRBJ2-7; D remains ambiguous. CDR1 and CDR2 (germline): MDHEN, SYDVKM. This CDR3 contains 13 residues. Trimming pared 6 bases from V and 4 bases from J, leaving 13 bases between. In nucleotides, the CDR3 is TGTGCCAGCAGCCTCTACGACCGGTACGAGCAGTACTTC. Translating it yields CASSLYDRYEQYF.

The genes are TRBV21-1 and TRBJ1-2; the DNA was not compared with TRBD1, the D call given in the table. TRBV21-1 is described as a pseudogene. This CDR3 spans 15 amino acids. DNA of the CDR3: TGTGCCAGCAGCATCGGTGGTGAGGGGGCGTGCGGCTACACCTTC. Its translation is CASSIGGEGACGYTF.

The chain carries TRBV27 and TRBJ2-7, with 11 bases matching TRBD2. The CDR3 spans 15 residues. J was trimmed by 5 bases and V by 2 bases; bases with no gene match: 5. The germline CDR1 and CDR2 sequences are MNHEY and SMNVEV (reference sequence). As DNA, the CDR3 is TGTGCCAGCAGTTTACTAGCGGGAGGTCCCAACGAGCAGTACTTC. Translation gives CASSLLAGGPNEQYF.

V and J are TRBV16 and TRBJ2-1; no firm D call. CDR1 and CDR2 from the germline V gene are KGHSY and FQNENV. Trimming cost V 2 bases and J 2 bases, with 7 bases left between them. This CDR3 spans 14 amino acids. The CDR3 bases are TGTGCCAGCAGCCAAGGCAGGCCCTACAATGAGCAGTTCTTC. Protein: CASSQGRPYNEQFF. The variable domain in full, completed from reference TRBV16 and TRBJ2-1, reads GEEVAQTPKHLVRGEGQKAKLYCAPIKGHSYVFWYQQVLKNEFKFLISFQNENVFDETGMPKERFSAKCLPNSPCSLEIQATKLEDSAVYFCASSQGRPYNEQFFGPGTRLTVL.

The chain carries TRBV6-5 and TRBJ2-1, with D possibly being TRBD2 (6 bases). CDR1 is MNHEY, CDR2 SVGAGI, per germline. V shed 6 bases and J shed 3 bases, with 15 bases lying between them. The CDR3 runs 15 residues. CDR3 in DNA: TGTGCCAGCAGCAGCGGGTCTATCGGCTACAATGAGCAGTTCTTC. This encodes CASSSGSIGYNEQFF.

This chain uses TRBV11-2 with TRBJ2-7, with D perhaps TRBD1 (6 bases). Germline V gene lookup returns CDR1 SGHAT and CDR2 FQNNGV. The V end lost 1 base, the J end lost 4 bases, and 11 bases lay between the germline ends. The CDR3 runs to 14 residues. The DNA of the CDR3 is TGTGCCAGCAGCTTAGGCCAGGGGAATTACGAGCAGTACTTC. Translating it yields CASSLGQGNYEQYF.